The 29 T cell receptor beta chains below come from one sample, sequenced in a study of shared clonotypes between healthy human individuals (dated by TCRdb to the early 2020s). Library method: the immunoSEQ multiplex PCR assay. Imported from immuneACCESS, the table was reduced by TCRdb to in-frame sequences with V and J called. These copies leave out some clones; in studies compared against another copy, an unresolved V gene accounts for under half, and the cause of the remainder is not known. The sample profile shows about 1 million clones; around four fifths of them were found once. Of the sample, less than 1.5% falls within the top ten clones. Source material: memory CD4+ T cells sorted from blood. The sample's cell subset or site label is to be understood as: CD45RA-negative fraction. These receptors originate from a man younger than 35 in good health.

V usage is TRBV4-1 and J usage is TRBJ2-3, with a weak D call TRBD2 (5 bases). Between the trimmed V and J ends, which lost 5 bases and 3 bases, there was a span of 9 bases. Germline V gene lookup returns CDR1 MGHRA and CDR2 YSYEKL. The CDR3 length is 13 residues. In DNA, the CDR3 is TGCGCCAGCAGCTCAGCGGATACAGATACGCAGTATTTT. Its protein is CASSSADTDTQYF.

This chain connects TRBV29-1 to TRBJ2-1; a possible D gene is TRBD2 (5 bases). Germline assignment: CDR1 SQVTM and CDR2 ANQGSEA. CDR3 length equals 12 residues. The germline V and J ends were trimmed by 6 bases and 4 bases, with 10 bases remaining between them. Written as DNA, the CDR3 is TGCAGCGTCCGGTCGGGGTACAATGAGCAGTTCTTC. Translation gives CSVRSGYNEQFF.

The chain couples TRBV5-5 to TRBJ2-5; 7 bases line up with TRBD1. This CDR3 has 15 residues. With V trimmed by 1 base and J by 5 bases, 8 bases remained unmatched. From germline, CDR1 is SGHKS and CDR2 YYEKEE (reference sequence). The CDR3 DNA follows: TGTGCCAGCAGCTTGCGAAACAGGGGTAAGGAGACCCAGTACTTC. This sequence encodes CASSLRNRGKETQYF.

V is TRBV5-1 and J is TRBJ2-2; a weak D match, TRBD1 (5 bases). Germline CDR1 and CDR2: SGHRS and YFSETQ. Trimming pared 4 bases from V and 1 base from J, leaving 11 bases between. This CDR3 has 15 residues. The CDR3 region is CASSLQGQNTGELFF. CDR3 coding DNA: TGCGCCAGCAGCCTACAAGGACAGAACACCGGGGAGCTGTTTTTT.

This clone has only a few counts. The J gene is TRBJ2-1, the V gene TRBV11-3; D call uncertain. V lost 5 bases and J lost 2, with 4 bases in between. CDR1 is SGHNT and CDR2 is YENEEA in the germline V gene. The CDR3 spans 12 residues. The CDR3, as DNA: TGTGCCAGCAGCGCCACCTACAATGAGCAGTTCTTC. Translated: CASSATYNEQFF.

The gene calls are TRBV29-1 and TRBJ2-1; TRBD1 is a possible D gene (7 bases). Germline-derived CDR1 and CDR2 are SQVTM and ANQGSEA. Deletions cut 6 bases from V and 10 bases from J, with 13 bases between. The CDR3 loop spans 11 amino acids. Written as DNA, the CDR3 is TGCAGCGTGTCACAGGGGAGGGAGCAGTTCTTC. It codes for CSVSQGREQFF.

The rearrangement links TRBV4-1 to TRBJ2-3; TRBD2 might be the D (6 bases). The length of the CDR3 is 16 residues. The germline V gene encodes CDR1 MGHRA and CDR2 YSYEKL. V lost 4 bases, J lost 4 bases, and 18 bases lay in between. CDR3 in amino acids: CASSRGTLGGPDTQYF. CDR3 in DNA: TGCGCCAGCAGCCGCGGGACTCTAGGCGGTCCAGATACGCAGTATTTT.

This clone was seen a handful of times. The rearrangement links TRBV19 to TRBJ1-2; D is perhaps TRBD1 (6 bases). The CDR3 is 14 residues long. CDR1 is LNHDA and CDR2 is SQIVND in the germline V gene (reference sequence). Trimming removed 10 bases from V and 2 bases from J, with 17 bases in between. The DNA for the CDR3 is TGTGCCACTACGGCCGGGACATGGAACTATGGCTACACCTTC. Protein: CATTAGTWNYGYTF.

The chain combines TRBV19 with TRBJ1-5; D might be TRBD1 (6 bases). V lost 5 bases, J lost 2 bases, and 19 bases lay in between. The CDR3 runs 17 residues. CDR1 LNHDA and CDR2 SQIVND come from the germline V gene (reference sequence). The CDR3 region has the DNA TGTGCCAGTAGTCCGGGGGCCGCTAGGTTTGGCAATCAGCCCCAGCATTTT. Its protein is CASSPGAARFGNQPQHF.

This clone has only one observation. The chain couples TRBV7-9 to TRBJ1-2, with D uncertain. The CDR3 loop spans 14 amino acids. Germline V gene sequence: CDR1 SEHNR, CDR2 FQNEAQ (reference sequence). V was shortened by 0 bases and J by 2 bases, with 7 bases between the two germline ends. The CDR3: CASSLAEGNYGYTF. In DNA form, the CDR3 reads TGTGCCAGCAGCTTAGCGGAAGGCAACTATGGCTACACCTTC.

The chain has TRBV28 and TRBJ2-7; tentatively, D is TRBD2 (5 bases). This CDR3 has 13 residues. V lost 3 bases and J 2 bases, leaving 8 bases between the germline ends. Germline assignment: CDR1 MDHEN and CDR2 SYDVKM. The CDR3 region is CASSLHGAYEQYF. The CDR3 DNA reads TGTGCCAGCAGTTTGCACGGGGCCTACGAGCAGTACTTC.

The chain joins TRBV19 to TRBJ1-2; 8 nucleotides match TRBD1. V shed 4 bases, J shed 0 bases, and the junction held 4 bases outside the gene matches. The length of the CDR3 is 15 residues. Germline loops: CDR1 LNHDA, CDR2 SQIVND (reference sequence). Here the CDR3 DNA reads TGTGCCAGTAGTAGTACAGGGGGATCTAACTATGGCTACACCTTC. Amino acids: CASSSTGGSNYGYTF.

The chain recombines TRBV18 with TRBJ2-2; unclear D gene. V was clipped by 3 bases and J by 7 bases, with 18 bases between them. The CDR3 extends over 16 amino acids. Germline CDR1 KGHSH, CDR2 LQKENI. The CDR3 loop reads CASSPPGLRADGELFF. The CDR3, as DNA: TGTGCCAGCTCACCCCCGGGCCTGCGAGCCGACGGGGAGCTGTTTTTT.

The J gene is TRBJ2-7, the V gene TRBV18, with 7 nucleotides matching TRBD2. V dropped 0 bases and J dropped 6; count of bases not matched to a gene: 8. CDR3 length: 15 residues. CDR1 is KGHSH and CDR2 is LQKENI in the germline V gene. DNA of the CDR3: TGTGCCAGCTCACCACCGGTGGCGGGAGTGTTCGAGCAGTACTTC. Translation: CASSPPVAGVFEQYF.

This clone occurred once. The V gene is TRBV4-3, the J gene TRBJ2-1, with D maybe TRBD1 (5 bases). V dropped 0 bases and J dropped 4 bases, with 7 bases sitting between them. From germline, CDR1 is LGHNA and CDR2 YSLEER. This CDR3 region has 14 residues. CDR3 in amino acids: CASSQERQYNEQFF. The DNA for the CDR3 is TGCGCCAGCAGCCAAGAGAGACAGTACAATGAGCAGTTCTTC.

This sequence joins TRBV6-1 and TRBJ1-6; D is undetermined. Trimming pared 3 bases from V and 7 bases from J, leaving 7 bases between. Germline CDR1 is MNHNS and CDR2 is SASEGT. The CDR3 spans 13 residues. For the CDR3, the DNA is TGTGCCAGCAGTGAGACCGAAAATTCACCCCTCCACTTT. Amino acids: CASSETENSPLHF.

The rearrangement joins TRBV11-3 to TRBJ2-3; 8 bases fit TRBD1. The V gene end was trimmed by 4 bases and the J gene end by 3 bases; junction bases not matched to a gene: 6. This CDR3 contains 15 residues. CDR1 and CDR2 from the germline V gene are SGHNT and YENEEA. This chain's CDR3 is CASSSDRGRTDTQYF. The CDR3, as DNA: TGTGCCAGCAGCTCCGACAGGGGTCGGACAGATACGCAGTATTTT.

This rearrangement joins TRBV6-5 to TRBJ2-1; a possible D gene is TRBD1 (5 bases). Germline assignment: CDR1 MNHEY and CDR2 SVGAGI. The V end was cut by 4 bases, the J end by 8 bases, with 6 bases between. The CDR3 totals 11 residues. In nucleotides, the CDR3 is TGTGCCAGCAGTTGGGGCTATGAGCAGTTCTTC. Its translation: CASSWGYEQFF.

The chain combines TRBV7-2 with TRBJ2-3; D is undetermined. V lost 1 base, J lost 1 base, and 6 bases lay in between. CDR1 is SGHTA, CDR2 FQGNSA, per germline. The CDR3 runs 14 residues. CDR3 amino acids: CASSLVGGTDTQYF. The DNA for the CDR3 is TGTGCCAGCAGCTTAGTGGGCGGCACAGATACGCAGTATTTT.

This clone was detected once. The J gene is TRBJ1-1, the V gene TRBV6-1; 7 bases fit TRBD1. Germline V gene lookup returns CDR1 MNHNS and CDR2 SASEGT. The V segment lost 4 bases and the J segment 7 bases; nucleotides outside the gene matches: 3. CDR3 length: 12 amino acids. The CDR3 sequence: CASSVWDSEAFF. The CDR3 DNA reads TGTGCCAGCAGTGTGTGGGACAGTGAAGCTTTCTTT.

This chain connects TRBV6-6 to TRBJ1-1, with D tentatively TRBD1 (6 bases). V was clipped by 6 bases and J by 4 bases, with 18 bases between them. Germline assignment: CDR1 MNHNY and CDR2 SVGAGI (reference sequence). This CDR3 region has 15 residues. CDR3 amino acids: CASSRTVLPPTEAFF. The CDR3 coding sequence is TGTGCCAGCAGCCGGACAGTCCTCCCCCCCACTGAAGCTTTCTTT.

CDR3 DNA: TGTGCCAGCAGCTCTGGAGGGGGGGCCAAAGATTCACCCCTCCACTTT. Amino acids: CASSSGGGAKDSPLHF. This chain uses TRBV5-4 with TRBJ1-6, with D possibly being TRBD1 (6 bases). Trimming removed 3 bases from V and 8 bases from J, with 18 bases in between. This CDR3 is 16 amino acids long. The germline V gene has CDR1 SGHNT and CDR2 YYREEE (reference sequence).

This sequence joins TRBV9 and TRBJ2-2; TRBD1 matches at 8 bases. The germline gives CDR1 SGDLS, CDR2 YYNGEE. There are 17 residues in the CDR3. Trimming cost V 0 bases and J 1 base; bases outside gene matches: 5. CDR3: CASSVAGQGWNTGELFF. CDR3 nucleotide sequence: TGTGCCAGCAGCGTAGCAGGACAGGGATGGAACACCGGGGAGCTGTTTTTT.

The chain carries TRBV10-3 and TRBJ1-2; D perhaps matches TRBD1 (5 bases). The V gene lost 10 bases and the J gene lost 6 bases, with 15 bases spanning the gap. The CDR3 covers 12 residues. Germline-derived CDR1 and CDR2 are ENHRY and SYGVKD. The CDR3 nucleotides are TGTGCCACCGACCCGCGGGGCGATGGCTACACCTTC. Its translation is CATDPRGDGYTF.

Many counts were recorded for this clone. The CDR3: CATEGGPDTQYF. CDR3 bases: TGTGCCACCGAAGGGGGACCAGATACGCAGTATTTT. This chain joins TRBV10-3 and TRBJ2-3; D possibly corresponds to TRBD1 (6 bases). V lost 10 bases and J 4 bases, leaving 12 bases between the germline ends. The CDR3 sequence is 12 residues long. Germline lookup yields CDR1 ENHRY and CDR2 SYGVKD.

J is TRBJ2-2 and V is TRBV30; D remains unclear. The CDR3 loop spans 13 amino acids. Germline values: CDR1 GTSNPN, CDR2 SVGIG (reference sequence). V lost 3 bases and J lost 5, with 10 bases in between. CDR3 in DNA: TGTGCCTGGAGGTATCTGGGGACCGGGGAGCTGTTTTTT. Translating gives CAWRYLGTGELFF.

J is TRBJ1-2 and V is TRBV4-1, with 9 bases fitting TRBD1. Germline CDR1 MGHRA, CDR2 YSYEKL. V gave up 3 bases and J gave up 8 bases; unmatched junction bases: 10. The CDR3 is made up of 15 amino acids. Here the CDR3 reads CASSHYSGQGYGYTF. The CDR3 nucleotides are TGCGCCAGCAGCCACTACTCTGGACAGGGGTACGGCTACACCTTC.

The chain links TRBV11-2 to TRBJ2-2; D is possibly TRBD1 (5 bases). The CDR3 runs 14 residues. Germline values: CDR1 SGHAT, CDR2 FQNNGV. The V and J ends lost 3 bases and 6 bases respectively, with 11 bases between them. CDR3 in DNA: TGTGCCAGCAGCTTGACGACAGCATCCGGGGAGCTGTTTTTT. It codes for CASSLTTASGELFF.

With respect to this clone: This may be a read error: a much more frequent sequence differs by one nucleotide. The DNA of the CDR3 is TGTGCCGGCAGCCTAAACAGTGACTCTGGGGCCAACGTCCTGACTTTC. As protein: CAGSLNSDSGANVLTF. V usage is TRBV7-3 and J usage is TRBJ2-6; no clear D. This CDR3 contains 16 residues. In germline, CDR1 is SGHTA, CDR2 FQGTGA.